This T cell receptor (beta chain) emerged from a study of T cell responses to AZD1222 COVID-19 vaccine. Study observations and caveats: The study sampled repertoires only after the peak T cell response.

This CDR3 is built from 15 residues. Trimming removed 7 bases from V and 2 bases from J; junction bases left unmatched: 8. CDR1 and CDR2 (germline): LNHDA, SQIVND (reference sequence). Comment on this clone: Its cognate antigen is unknown.

TCRdb's copy holds only in-frame clones and misses some; the assay was immunoSEQ multiplex PCR. The sample shows under 140,000 clones, more than 90% of them seen only once. This sequence originates from an adult who received the AZD1222 COVID-19 vaccine. The material sequenced was peripheral blood, taken 28 days after the second AZD1222 dose. The chain carries TRBV19 and TRBJ2-4; 7 nucleotides align to TRBD1. This CDR3 reads CASNPTGSTKNIQYF. CDR3 sequence (DNA): TGTGCCAGTAACCCGACAGGGAGTACCAAAAACATTCAGTACTTC.